The 15 T cell receptor beta chains given below trace back to one sample, sequenced in a study of identical twins (dated by TCRdb to the mid-2010s). The library was generated by 5' RACE. For sequencing, an Illumina HiSeq 2000 was employed. TCRdb ran its own pipeline on the public reads, namely fastp trimming at Q25 and MiXCR clone calling, and kept in-frame beta chains. Each entry is one CDR3 protein sequence, shown with its most common DNA and genes. Recorded for this sample are approximately 220,000 distinct CDR3 sequences; roughly 7.5% of them occurred a single time. Under 7% of the sample comes from the top ten. These data also featured in a second study, about yellow fever vaccine responses in identical twins.

Sequencing used CD8+ T cells sorted from blood. All receptors come from a woman aged 18 to 35 in good health.

This clonotype was found many times. The chain is built from TRBV5-1 and TRBJ2-7, with 7 bases fitting TRBD1. Germline-derived CDR1 and CDR2 are SGHRS and YFSETQ. The CDR3 loop spans 16 amino acids. The V segment lost 3 bases and the J segment 1 base; nucleotides outside the gene matches: 10. CDR3 residues: CASSWEDRDGSYEQYF. The CDR3 nucleotides are TGCGCCAGCAGCTGGGAAGACAGGGATGGGTCCTACGAGCAGTACTTC.

This clonotype was detected many times. The chain's CDR3 is CAHPGTMTQYF. The CDR3 DNA follows: TGTGCTCACCCCGGGACTATGACGCAGTATTTT. The genes are TRBV12-5 and TRBJ2-3, with 7 bases lining up with TRBD2. Trimming cost V 11 bases and J 9 bases; bases outside gene matches: 8. CDR1 and CDR2 from the germline V gene are LGHNT and FRNRAP. The CDR3 totals 11 residues.

This rearrangement joins TRBV11-2 to TRBJ2-1; 13 nucleotides agree with TRBD2. CDR1 is SGHAT and CDR2 is FQNNGV in the germline V gene. V lost 5 bases and J lost 6; bases outside the gene matches: 7. This CDR3 contains 16 residues. For the CDR3, the DNA is TGTGCCAGCAGCCCCAGGACTAGCGGGGGTTTCAATGAGCAGTTCTTC. Translation: CASSPRTSGGFNEQFF.

This clonotype was detected many times. The chain employs TRBV24-1 and TRBJ2-5; possible D gene TRBD2, 5 bases. From germline, CDR1 is KGHDR and CDR2 SFDVKD. V dropped 0 bases and J dropped 1 base, with 11 bases sitting between them. The CDR3 sequence is 16 residues long. The CDR3 is CATSDLEREFQETQYF. The CDR3 DNA reads as TGTGCCACCAGTGATTTGGAAAGGGAGTTCCAAGAGACCCAGTACTTC.

This clonotype was seen only a few times. The genes are TRBV6-5 and TRBJ1-1; 9 bases map to TRBD1. J was trimmed by 4 bases and V by 4 bases; bases with no gene match: 4. Germline V gene lookup returns CDR1 MNHEY and CDR2 SVGAGI. The CDR3 covers 14 residues. This CDR3 reads CASSSGQGPTEAFF. The CDR3 bases are TGTGCCAGCAGTTCGGGACAGGGTCCCACTGAAGCTTTCTTT.

This clonotype occurred a few times. The rearrangement uses TRBV7-9 and TRBJ1-3; 10 bases agree with TRBD1. Germline assignment: CDR1 SEHNR and CDR2 FQNEAQ (reference sequence). This CDR3 spans 15 amino acids. V was pared by 5 bases and J by 4 bases, with 5 bases of the junction left unmatched. The CDR3 loop reads CASSAGTGDGNTIYF. CDR3 DNA: TGTGCCAGCAGCGCCGGGACAGGGGACGGAAACACCATATATTTT.

There are a few counts of this clonotype. The rearrangement joins TRBV5-5 to TRBJ2-5; D is unclear. Between the trimmed V and J ends, which lost 0 bases and 5 bases, there was a span of 17 bases. There are 16 residues in the CDR3. Germline V gene data show CDR1 as SGHKS and CDR2 as YYEKEE (reference sequence). CDR3 bases: TGTGCCAGCAGCTTGGGCACCGCTTCCGTTTGGGAGACCCAGTACTTC. It is translated as CASSLGTASVWETQYF.

This clonotype was observed a handful of times. This chain links TRBV25-1 with TRBJ2-7; the D gene is possibly TRBD2 (5 bases). Germline V gene sequence: CDR1 MGHDK, CDR2 SYGVNS. The CDR3 covers 13 residues. V was cut by 2 bases and J by 3 bases, with 8 bases left in between. This chain's CDR3 is CASSETGSYEQYV. The DNA of the CDR3 is TGTGCCAGCAGTGAAACGGGGAGCTACGAGCAGTACGTC.

This clonotype appeared a few times. This sequence joins TRBV5-6 and TRBJ1-1; TRBD1 aligns across 7 bases. Germline CDR1 reads SGHDT; CDR2 reads YYEEEE. J was trimmed by 3 bases and V by 4 bases; bases with no gene match: 6. CDR3 length equals 14 residues. Here the CDR3 DNA reads TGTGCCAGCAGCCAAGGACAGGACCACACTGAAGCTTTCTTT. Its protein is CASSQGQDHTEAFF. Filled out from reference TRBV5-6 and TRBJ1-1, the complete variable domain reads DAGVTQSPTHLIKTRGQQVTLRCSPKSGHDTVSWYQQALGQGPQFIFQYYEEEERQRGNFPDRFSGHQFPNYSSELNVNALLLGDSALYLCASSQGQDHTEAFFGQGTRLTVV.

Here the CDR3 reads CASSIGSASTDTQYF. The CDR3 nucleotides read TGTGCCAGCAGCATCGGGAGCGCCAGCACAGATACGCAGTATTTT. This chain connects TRBV9 to TRBJ2-3, with D possibly being TRBD2 (6 bases). The length of the CDR3 is 15 residues. V lost 4 bases, J lost 0 bases, and 12 bases lay in between. Germline assignment: CDR1 SGDLS and CDR2 YYNGEE.

This clonotype appeared a few times. The V gene is TRBV28, the J gene TRBJ2-3; TRBD2 matches at 8 bases. The CDR3 totals 17 residues. Trimming at V came to 5 bases and at J to 2 bases, leaving 12 bases not matched to a gene. The germline V gene encodes CDR1 MDHEN and CDR2 SYDVKM. CDR3 loop: CASSPPVSGVVTDTQYF. CDR3 DNA: TGTGCCAGCAGTCCCCCAGTTAGCGGGGTAGTCACAGATACGCAGTATTTT.

The chain employs TRBV6-5 and TRBJ2-1, with unresolved D. There are 17 residues in the CDR3. The V end lost 4 bases, the J end lost 2 bases, and 18 bases lay between the germline ends. Germline lookup yields CDR1 MNHEY and CDR2 SVGAGI. The CDR3 region has the DNA TGTGCCAGCAGTTGGGGTCTCGGTAAGGGTACCTACAATGAGCAGTTCTTC. Translating gives CASSWGLGKGTYNEQFF.

A few counts support this clonotype. This sequence joins TRBV6-4 and TRBJ2-6; 10 bases fit TRBD1. Germline CDR1 MRHNA, CDR2 SNTAGT. V shed 3 bases and J 0 bases; nucleotides not matched to a gene: 2. The CDR3 extends over 17 amino acids. The CDR3 DNA is TGTGCCAGCAGTGAAAGGACAGGGGGCTCTGGGGCCAACGTCCTGACTTTC. Protein product: CASSERTGGSGANVLTF.

Ten or more counts support this clonotype. V usage is TRBV6-5 and J usage is TRBJ1-6; no reliable D call. CDR1 and CDR2 (germline): MNHEY, SVGAGI. Trimming left V 2 bases short and J 10 bases short, with 12 bases between. This CDR3 is built from 14 residues. The CDR3 loop is CASSYAQSGSPLHF. The CDR3 DNA follows: TGTGCCAGCAGTTACGCACAAAGCGGCTCACCCCTCCACTTT.

This clonotype was counted at least ten times. The chain employs TRBV12-3 or TRBV12-4 and TRBJ1-1; no reliable D call. The ends were cut back, 5 bases at V and 3 bases at J, with 10 bases in the middle. The CDR3 totals 13 residues. In DNA form, the CDR3 reads TGTGCCAGCAGTGCAAGTGCCCACACTGAAGCTTTCTTT. It is translated as CASSASAHTEAFF.